One sample yielded the 27 T cell receptor beta chains listed below, sequenced in a study of T cell responses to AZD1222 COVID-19 vaccine. Profiled with immunoSEQ multiplex PCR; TCRdb holds only in-frame clones, not every one. The sample carries 95,000 to 110,000 clones, around 89% recorded once. The starting material was peripheral blood, obtained on day 0 of AZD1222 vaccination. The source of these receptors is an adult in good health.

The genes are TRBV15 and TRBJ2-3; 8 bases line up with TRBD2. Germline V gives CDR1 LNHNV, CDR2 YYDKDF (reference sequence). V lost 11 bases to trimming and J lost 0 bases; unmatched junction nucleotides: 7. This CDR3 is built from 14 residues. CDR3 DNA sequence: TGTGCCGCCGGGGGGGGGCCTAGCACAGATACGCAGTATTTT. Translated: CAAGGGPSTDTQYF.

V usage is TRBV19 and J usage is TRBJ2-2, with D possibly being TRBD1 or TRBD2 (5 bases each). CDR3 length: 15 residues. Per germline, CDR1 LNHDA and CDR2 SQIVND (reference sequence). V shed 7 bases and J shed 3 bases, with 15 bases lying between them. The CDR3, as DNA: TGTGCCAGTACCCTGAGGGGTTGGCACACCGGGGAGCTGTTTTTT. This sequence encodes CASTLRGWHTGELFF.

The CDR3 sequence: CASSLVSDYEQYF. The CDR3 nucleotides are TGCGCCAGCAGCTTGGTTAGCGACTACGAGCAGTACTTC. The chain recombines TRBV5-1 with TRBJ2-7, with D tentatively TRBD2 (5 bases). The CDR3 has 13 amino acids. The germline CDR1 and CDR2 sequences are SGHRS and YFSETQ. Trimming stripped 0 bases from V and 3 bases from J, with 7 bases between.

The V and J genes are TRBV28 and TRBJ1-2; the match to TRBD1 covers 10 bases. The CDR3 contains 14 residues. CDR1 is MDHEN and CDR2 is SYDVKM in the germline V gene. V lost 5 bases and J lost 6; bases outside the gene matches: 6. The CDR3 DNA reads as TGTGCCAGCAGTCCCGGGACAGGGGTTCATGGCTACACCTTC. Protein sequence: CASSPGTGVHGYTF.

The V call is TRBV12-5, the J call TRBJ2-5; D gene uncertain. CDR1 is LGHNT, CDR2 FRNRAP, per germline. This CDR3 has 13 residues. Trimming removed 5 bases from V and 3 bases from J, with 10 bases in between. The chain's CDR3 is CASGQPSKETQYF. The CDR3 bases are TGTGCTAGTGGTCAACCCTCTAAAGAGACCCAGTACTTC.

The chain combines TRBV11-3 with TRBJ1-2, with D possibly TRBD1 on 6 matching bases. This CDR3 has 13 residues. The V end was cut by 7 bases, the J end by 5 bases, with 14 bases between. CDR1 and CDR2 from the germline V gene are SGHNT and YENEEA. CDR3: CASTMDRGYGYTF. As DNA, the CDR3 is TGTGCCAGCACCATGGATAGGGGGTATGGCTACACCTTC.

This chain uses TRBV18 with TRBJ1-1; D is unclear. In germline, CDR1 is KGHSH, CDR2 LQKENI. The V gene lost 3 bases and the J gene lost 1 base, with 9 bases spanning the gap. This CDR3 has 14 amino acids. The CDR3 sequence: CASSPGEGNTEAFF. DNA of the CDR3: TGTGCCAGCTCACCCGGAGAGGGGAACACTGAAGCTTTCTTT.

The chain uses TRBV27 and TRBJ2-1; the match to TRBD2 covers 11 bases. Germline-derived CDR1 and CDR2 are MNHEY and SMNVEV (reference sequence). The V gene end was trimmed by 6 bases and the J gene end by 4 bases; junction bases not matched to a gene: 11. The CDR3 has 17 residues. The CDR3 here is CASSPTSGSVPYNEQFF. CDR3 nucleotides: TGTGCCAGCAGCCCTACTAGCGGGAGTGTGCCGTACAATGAGCAGTTCTTC.

The V call is TRBV30, the J call TRBJ1-6; 7 bases agree with TRBD1. CDR3 length: 14 residues. V was clipped by 2 bases and J by 7 bases; unmatched bases: 5. Germline V gene sequence: CDR1 GTSNPN, CDR2 SVGIG (reference sequence). CDR3 loop: CAWSSTGANSPLHF. The DNA for the CDR3 is TGTGCCTGGAGTTCCACAGGGGCGAATTCACCCCTCCACTTT.

The rearrangement uses TRBV11-3 and TRBJ2-1; 7 nucleotides align to TRBD1. The CDR3 consists of 15 residues. The germline CDR1 and CDR2 sequences are SGHNT and YENEEA. J lost 3 bases, V lost 0 bases, and 2 bases had no gene match. In DNA, the CDR3 is TGTGCCAGCAGCTTAGAGGGGACAGTCTACAATGAGCAGTTCTTC. Its protein product is CASSLEGTVYNEQFF. Supplemented by reference TRBV11-3 and TRBJ2-1, the full variable domain reads EAGVVQSPRYKIIEKKQPVAFWCNPISGHNTLYWYLQNLGQGPELLIRYENEEAVDDSQLPKDRFSAERLKGVDSTLKIQPAELGDSAVYLCASSLEGTVYNEQFFGPGTRLTVL.

The rearrangement uses TRBV3-1 (or the pseudogene TRBV3-2) and TRBJ2-1; D remains ambiguous. Trimming shortened V by 2 bases and J by 6 bases, and 8 bases separated the two germline ends. CDR3 length: 13 residues. From germline, CDR1 is LGHDT and CDR2 YNNKEL (reference sequence). The CDR3 protein is CASSQIWPNEQFF. The CDR3 bases are TGTGCCAGCAGCCAAATCTGGCCCAATGAGCAGTTCTTC.

The rearrangement links TRBV3-1 (or the pseudogene TRBV3-2) to TRBJ1-5; D unclear. The CDR3 loop spans 14 amino acids. Germline assignment: CDR1 LGHDT and CDR2 YNNKEL (reference sequence). V gave up 0 bases and J gave up 4 bases, with 7 bases separating them. CDR3 in amino acids: CASSQDTGNQPQHF. DNA of the CDR3: TGTGCCAGCAGCCAAGACACGGGGAATCAGCCCCAGCATTTT.

The chain uses TRBV20-1 and TRBJ1-5; no reliable D call. Germline V gene data show CDR1 as DFQATT and CDR2 as SNEGSKA (reference sequence). This CDR3 is built from 10 residues. The germline V and J ends were trimmed by 6 bases and 9 bases, with 9 bases remaining between them. The CDR3 DNA sequence: TGCAGTGCGCCAACCTGGCCCCAGCATTTT. Translation: CSAPTWPQHF.

The J gene is TRBJ2-2, the V gene TRBV5-4, with 8 bases lining up with TRBD2. CDR1 SGHNT and CDR2 YYREEE come from the germline V gene (reference sequence). This CDR3 has 16 residues. Trimming took 4 bases from V and 4 from J; bases not matched to a gene: 9. The DNA for the CDR3 is TGTGCCAGCAGCCCTAGTCAGCGGGAGCGCACCGGGGAGCTGTTTTTT. This translates into CASSPSQRERTGELFF.

The chain has TRBV19 and TRBJ2-1; TRBD2 agrees at 14 bases. CDR3 length equals 21 residues. The germline gives CDR1 LNHDA, CDR2 SQIVND (reference sequence). Unmatched junction bases numbered 13, after V lost 3 bases and J lost 0 bases. CDR3 bases: TGTGCCAGTAGTATTTGGGCGACTAGCGGGAGGGCCTCTAGCTCCTACAATGAGCAGTTCTTC. As protein: CASSIWATSGRASSSYNEQFF. Full variable domain (remainder filled in from reference TRBV19 and TRBJ2-1): DGGITQSPKYLFRKEGQNVTLSCEQNLNHDAMYWYRQDPGQGLRLIYYSQIVNDFQKGDIAEGYSVSREKKESFPLTVTSAQKNPTAFYLCASSIWATSGRASSSYNEQFFGPGTRLTVL.

The chain joins TRBV19 to TRBJ1-2; D is uncertain. CDR1 is LNHDA and CDR2 is SQIVND in the germline V gene (reference sequence). The CDR3 spans 17 residues. Trimming took 3 bases from V and 2 from J, leaving 19 bases between them. CDR3 loop: CASSIDESRLGNYGYTF. CDR3 in DNA: TGTGCCAGTAGTATTGATGAGAGCAGGCTGGGCAACTATGGCTACACCTTC.

This clone was observed once. The rearrangement links TRBV27 to TRBJ2-4; possibly TRBD2 for D (6 bases). Germline assignment: CDR1 MNHEY and CDR2 SMNVEV (reference sequence). V was pared by 7 bases and J by 5 bases, with 18 bases between. CDR3 length equals 15 residues. CDR3 nucleotides: TGTGCCAGCAACCCTGGGTCGGGGGTGCAAAACATTCAGTACTTC. It yields the protein CASNPGSGVQNIQYF.

V is TRBV3-1 (or the pseudogene TRBV3-2) and J is TRBJ1-2, with 8 bases aligning to TRBD1. The germline V gene encodes CDR1 LGHDT and CDR2 YNNKEL (reference sequence). The CDR3 has 16 residues. The V segment lost 5 bases and the J segment 8 bases; nucleotides outside the gene matches: 16. The CDR3 loop reads CASSFLQGAMGGGYTF. The CDR3 region has the DNA TGTGCCAGCAGCTTCTTGCAGGGGGCAATGGGAGGAGGCTACACCTTC.

V is TRBV5-4 and J is TRBJ2-4; D not certain. The CDR3 runs 16 residues. Germline loops: CDR1 SGHNT, CDR2 YYREEE (reference sequence). The V gene lost 0 bases and the J gene lost 1 base, with 11 bases spanning the gap. The CDR3 nucleotides read TGTGCCAGCAGCTTGGATCTAGTGGCGGCCAAAAACATTCAGTACTTC. Encoded protein: CASSLDLVAAKNIQYF.

This sequence joins TRBV7-2 and TRBJ2-7; possibly TRBD1 for D (7 bases). V was shortened by 0 bases and J by 2 bases, with 11 bases between the two germline ends. Germline V gives CDR1 SGHTA, CDR2 FQGNSA. The CDR3 length is 15 residues. The CDR3 is CASSLAAGQTYEQYF. CDR3 DNA: TGTGCCAGCAGCTTAGCGGCGGGACAGACCTACGAGCAGTACTTC.

The rearrangement joins TRBV19 to TRBJ1-4; 9 bases fit TRBD1. The CDR3 contains 14 residues. Germline V gene data show CDR1 as LNHDA and CDR2 as SQIVND (reference sequence). The J segment lost 7 bases and the V segment lost 7 bases, leaving 7 bases of the junction unmatched. The chain's CDR3 is CASTRTGESEKLFF. The CDR3 DNA sequence: TGTGCCAGTACCCGGACAGGGGAGTCTGAAAAACTGTTTTTT.

The V and J genes are TRBV7-8 and TRBJ1-3; tentative D call: TRBD1 (5 bases). There are 15 residues in the CDR3. Trimming cost V 5 bases and J 1 base, with 12 bases left between them. Per the germline V gene, CDR1 is SGHVS and CDR2 is FQNEAQ. CDR3 sequence: CASSPRRGSGNTIYF. DNA for the CDR3: TGTGCCAGCAGCCCAAGGAGGGGATCTGGAAACACCATATATTTT. Filled out from reference TRBV7-8 and TRBJ1-3, the complete variable domain reads GAGVSQSPRYKVAKRGQDVALRCDPISGHVSLFWYQQALGQGPEFLTYFQNEAQLDKSGLPSDRFFAERPEGSVSTLKIQRTQQEDSAVYLCASSPRRGSGNTIYFGEGSWLTVV.

The rearrangement links TRBV2 to TRBJ2-4; TRBD1 might be the D (6 bases). The V gene lost 3 bases and the J gene lost 3 bases, with 12 bases spanning the gap. Germline V gene data show CDR1 as SNHLY and CDR2 as FYNNEI. CDR3 length: 15 residues. The CDR3 loop reads CASSDDRNIKNIQYF. The CDR3 nucleotides are TGTGCCAGCAGTGACGACAGGAATATCAAAAACATTCAGTACTTC.

The chain joins TRBV29-1 to TRBJ2-7; 8 nucleotides align to TRBD1. V was clipped by 4 bases and J by 4 bases; unmatched bases: 3. CDR1 SQVTM and CDR2 ANQGSEA come from the germline V gene. This CDR3 has 12 amino acids. The CDR3 spells CSVGGTGYEQYF. As DNA, the CDR3 is TGCAGCGTTGGAGGGACAGGATACGAGCAGTACTTC.

This clone was seen a single time. The chain combines TRBV29-1 with TRBJ2-1, with 12 bases fitting TRBD2. With V trimmed by 2 bases and J by 9 bases, 5 bases remained unmatched. Per the germline V gene, CDR1 is SQVTM and CDR2 is ANQGSEA. The CDR3 runs to 14 residues. The CDR3 DNA reads TGCAGCGTTGAACGACTAGCGGGGGTGAGTGAGCAGTTCTTC. Translated: CSVERLAGVSEQFF.

The gene calls are TRBV11-3 and TRBJ1-2; TRBD1 might be the D (5 bases). Trimming shortened V by 5 bases and J by 8 bases, and 21 bases separated the two germline ends. CDR1 is SGHNT, CDR2 YENEEA, per germline. The CDR3 runs 15 residues. The CDR3 bases are TGTGCCAGCAGCCCCTCTCCGGGACCCCGGGGAGGCTACACCTTC. It translates to CASSPSPGPRGGYTF.

This chain connects TRBV6-5 to TRBJ2-2, with TRBD2 identical over 9 bases. CDR1 and CDR2 from the germline V gene are MNHEY and SVGAGI. After removal of 0 bases from V and 8 bases from J, the junction contained 7 bases not matched to a gene. The CDR3 length is 16 residues. In DNA, the CDR3 is TGTGCCAGCAGTTACTCTCCGGGACTAGCAACGGGGGAGCTGTTTTTT. It specifies CASSYSPGLATGELFF.